The T cell receptor (beta chain) under discussion was sequenced for a study of monozygotic twins with inflammatory bowel disease. CDR1 and CDR2 (germline): SGHRS, YFSETQ. This CDR3 has 19 residues. TCRdb reanalyzed the 5' RACE reads and collapses them to one entry per CDR3 protein, without DNA. The record lists over 100,000 distinct CDR3 sequences, of which the ten most abundant hold 9.5% to 15%. The chain is built from TRBV5-1 and TRBJ2-3; the D call from TCRdb, TRBD2, cannot be confirmed without DNA. The sample comprised blood. The sequence derives from a human donor with ulcerative colitis or Crohn's disease, or a healthy co-twin of an affected twin (not recorded which). The CDR3 loop is CASSPWTSGSDTSTDTQYF.